This T cell receptor beta chain was recovered during a study of regulatory T cells in long-lasting Graves disease. Study as a whole: Antithyroid drug use was under 3 months in newly diagnosed Graves' patients. Study-level results: Favored gene segments in persistent disease were TRBV28, TRBJ1-2 and TRBJ2-5.

Building the TCR beta libraries relied on iRepertoire HTBI primers, and CDR3 regions underwent Arm-PCR. One entry per CDR3 protein results from TCRdb running MiXCR on the multiplex PCR reads. The sample lists under 450,000 distinct CDR3 sequences, 12% occurring once. Time point reported: newly diagnosed GD, antithyroid drugs for less than 3 months. RNA extracted from PBMCs served as the sequencing template. The CDR3 runs 14 residues. V was cut by 2 bases and J by 4 bases, with 11 bases left in between. This clonotype was counted many times. Its antigen is not identified. This sample also belongs to another study, concerning T cells in Graves' hyperthyroidism and ophthalmopathy. From that report: Orbital computed tomography and thyroid ultrasound, together with serum TRAb and thyroxine and clinical symptoms, were used for diagnoses.

Here the sequenced sample was peripheral blood mononuclear cells (PBMCs), taken at new diagnosis, from a patient treated with antithyroid drugs. V and J are TRBV12-3 or TRBV12-4 and TRBJ1-1; D is possibly TRBD1 (5 bases). The receptor's source is a woman aged 18 to 35 with Graves disease. The CDR3, as DNA: TGTGCCAGCAGTTTAATGGGGGTGGGCACTGAAGCTTTCTTT. Protein sequence: CASSLMGVGTEAFF.